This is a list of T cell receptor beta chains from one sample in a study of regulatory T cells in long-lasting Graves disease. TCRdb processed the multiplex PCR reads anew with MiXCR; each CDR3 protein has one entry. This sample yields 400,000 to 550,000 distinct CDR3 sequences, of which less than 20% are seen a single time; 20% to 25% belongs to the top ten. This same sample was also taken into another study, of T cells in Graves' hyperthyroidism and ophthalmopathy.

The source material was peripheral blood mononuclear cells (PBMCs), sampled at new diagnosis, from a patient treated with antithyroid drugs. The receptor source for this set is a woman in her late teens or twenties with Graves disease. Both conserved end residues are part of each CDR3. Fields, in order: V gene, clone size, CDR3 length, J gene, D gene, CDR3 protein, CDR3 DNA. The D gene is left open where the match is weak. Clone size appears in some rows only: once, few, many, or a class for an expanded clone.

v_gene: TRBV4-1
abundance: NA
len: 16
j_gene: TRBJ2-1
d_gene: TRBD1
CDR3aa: CASSLTGTGVYNEQFF
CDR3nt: TGCGCCAGCAGCCTGACCGGGACAGGGGTATACAATGAGCAGTTCTTC

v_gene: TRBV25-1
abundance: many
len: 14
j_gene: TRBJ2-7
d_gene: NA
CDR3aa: CASSVGLSSYEQYF
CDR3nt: TGTGCCAGCAGCGTCGGGTTGAGTTCCTACGAGCAGTACTTC

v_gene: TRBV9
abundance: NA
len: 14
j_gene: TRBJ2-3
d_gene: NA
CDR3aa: CASSVLGEGDTQYF
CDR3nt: TGTGCCAGCAGCGTTTTGGGAGAAGGGGATACGCAGTATTTT

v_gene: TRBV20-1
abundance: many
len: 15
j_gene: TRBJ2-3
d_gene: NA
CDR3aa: CSARPTNPSTDTQYF
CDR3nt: TGCAGTGCTAGGCCGACGAACCCTAGCACAGATACGCAGTATTTT

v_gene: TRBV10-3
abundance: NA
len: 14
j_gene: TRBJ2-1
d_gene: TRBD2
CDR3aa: CAISEGASGNEQFF
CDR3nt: TGTGCCATCAGTGAGGGGGCTAGCGGCAATGAGCAGTTCTTC

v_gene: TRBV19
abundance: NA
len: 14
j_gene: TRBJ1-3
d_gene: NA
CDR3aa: CAVHPGSSGNTIYF
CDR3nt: TGTGCCGTTCATCCAGGGAGCTCTGGAAACACCATATATTTT

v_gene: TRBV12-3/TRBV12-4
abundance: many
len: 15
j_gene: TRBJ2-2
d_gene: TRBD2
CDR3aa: CASSGLAGVAGELFF
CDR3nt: TGCGCCAGCAGCGGACTAGCGGGAGTGGCCGGGGAGCTGTTTTTT

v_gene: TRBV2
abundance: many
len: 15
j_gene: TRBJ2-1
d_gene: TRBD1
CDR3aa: CASRQPGQAANEQFF
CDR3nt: TGTGCCAGCAGACAACCGGGACAGGCAGCCAATGAGCAGTTCTTC

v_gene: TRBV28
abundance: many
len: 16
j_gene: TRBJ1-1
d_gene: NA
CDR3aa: CASPMAGTHANTEAFF
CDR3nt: TGTGCCAGCCCGATGGCGGGCACCCACGCGAACACTGAAGCTTTCTTT

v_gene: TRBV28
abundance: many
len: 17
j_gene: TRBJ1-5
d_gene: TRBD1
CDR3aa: CASSLGQGDGSNQPQHF
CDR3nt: TGTGCCAGCAGTTTGGGACAGGGGGACGGTAGCAATCAGCCCCAGCATTTT

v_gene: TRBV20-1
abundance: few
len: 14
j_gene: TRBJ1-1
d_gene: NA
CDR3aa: CSAIRGRFNTEAFF
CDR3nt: TGCAGTGCTATACGGGGACGGTTTAACACTGAAGCTTTCTTT

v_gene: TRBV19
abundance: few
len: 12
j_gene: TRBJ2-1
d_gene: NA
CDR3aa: CASGTSIHEQFF
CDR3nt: TGTGCCAGTGGAACTAGTATCCATGAGCAGTTCTTC

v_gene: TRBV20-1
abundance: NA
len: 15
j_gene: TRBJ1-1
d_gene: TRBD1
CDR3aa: CSAKGQGGWNTEAFF
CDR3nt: TGCAGTGCTAAAGGACAGGGTGGGTGGAACACTGAAGCTTTCTTT

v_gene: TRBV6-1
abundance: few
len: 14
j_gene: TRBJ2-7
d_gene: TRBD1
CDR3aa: CASNPTGLHYEQYF
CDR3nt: TGTGCCAGCAACCCGACAGGGCTCCACTACGAGCAGTACTTC

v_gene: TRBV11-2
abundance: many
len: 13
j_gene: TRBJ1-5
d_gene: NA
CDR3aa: CASSLEAAQPQHF
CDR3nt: TGTGCCAGCAGCTTAGAGGCAGCTCAGCCCCAGCATTTT

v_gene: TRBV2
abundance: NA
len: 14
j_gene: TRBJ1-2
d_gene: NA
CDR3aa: CASSEEEYRDGYTF
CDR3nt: TGTGCCAGCAGTGAAGAAGAGTATAGGGATGGCTACACCTTC

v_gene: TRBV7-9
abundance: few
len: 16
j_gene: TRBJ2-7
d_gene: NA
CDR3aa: CASSLTFRTPPYEQYF
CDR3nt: TGTGCCAGCAGCTTAACTTTCCGGACTCCTCCCTACGAGCAGTACTTC

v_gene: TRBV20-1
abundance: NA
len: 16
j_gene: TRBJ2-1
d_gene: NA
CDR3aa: CSAPTLTPSSYNEQFF
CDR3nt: TGCAGTGCTCCCACCTTAACGCCGAGCTCCTACAATGAGCAGTTCTTC

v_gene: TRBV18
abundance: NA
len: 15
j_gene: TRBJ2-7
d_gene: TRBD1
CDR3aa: CASSPRTGGFYEQYF
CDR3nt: TGTGCCAGCTCACCCCGGACAGGGGGTTTCTACGAGCAGTACTTC

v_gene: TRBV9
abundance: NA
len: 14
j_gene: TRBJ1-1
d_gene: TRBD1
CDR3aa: CASSVDRGGTEAFF
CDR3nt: TGTGCCAGCAGCGTAGACAGGGGCGGCACTGAAGCTTTCTTT

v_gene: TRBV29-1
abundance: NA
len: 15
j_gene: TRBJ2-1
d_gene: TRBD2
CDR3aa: CSVCPGTSGYNEQFF
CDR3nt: TGCAGCGTCTGCCCGGGGACTAGCGGGTACAATGAGCAGTTCTTC

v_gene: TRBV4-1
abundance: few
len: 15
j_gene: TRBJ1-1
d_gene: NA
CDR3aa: CASSQDRPRGTEAFF
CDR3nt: TGCGCCAGCAGCCAAGACCGTCCGAGGGGGACTGAAGCTTTCTTT

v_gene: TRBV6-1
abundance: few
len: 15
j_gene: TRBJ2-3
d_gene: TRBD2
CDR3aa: CASRPSGRAGDTQYF
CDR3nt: TGTGCCAGCAGACCTAGCGGGAGGGCCGGCGATACGCAGTATTTT

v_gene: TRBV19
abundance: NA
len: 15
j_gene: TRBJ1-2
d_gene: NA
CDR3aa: CASSIPDSIGVGYTF
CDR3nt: TGTGCCAGTAGTATCCCGGACTCCATAGGAGTTGGCTACACCTTC

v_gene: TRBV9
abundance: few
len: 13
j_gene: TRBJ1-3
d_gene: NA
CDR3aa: CASTPGTRDTIYF
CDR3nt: TGTGCCAGCACCCCCGGGACGCGAGACACCATATATTTT

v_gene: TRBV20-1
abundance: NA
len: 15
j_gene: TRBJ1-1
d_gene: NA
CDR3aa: CSGLGQLTLNTEAFF
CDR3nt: TGCAGTGGTCTAGGACAACTGACTTTGAACACTGAAGCTTTCTTT

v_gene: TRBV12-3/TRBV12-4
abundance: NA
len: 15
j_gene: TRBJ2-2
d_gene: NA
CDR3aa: CASIRGTHNTGELFF
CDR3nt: TGTGCCAGCATACGAGGGACACATAACACCGGGGAGCTGTTTTTT

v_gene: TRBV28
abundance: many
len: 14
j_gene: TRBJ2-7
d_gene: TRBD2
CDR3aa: CASSLGGLSYEQYF
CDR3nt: TGTGCCAGCAGTTTGGGGGGACTATCCTACGAGCAGTACTTC

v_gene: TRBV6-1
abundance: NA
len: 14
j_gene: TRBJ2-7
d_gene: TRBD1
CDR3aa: CASKGQGLSYEQYF
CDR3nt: TGTGCCAGCAAGGGACAGGGACTCTCCTACGAGCAGTACTTC

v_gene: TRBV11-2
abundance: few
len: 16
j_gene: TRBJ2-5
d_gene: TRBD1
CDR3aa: CASSPRDRGRQETQYF
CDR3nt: TGTGCCAGCAGTCCTCGGGACAGGGGGCGCCAAGAGACCCAGTACTTC

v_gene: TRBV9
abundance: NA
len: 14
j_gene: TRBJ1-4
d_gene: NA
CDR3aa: CASSVQGGNEKLFF
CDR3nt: TGTGCCAGCAGTGTACAGGGAGGTAATGAAAAACTGTTTTTT

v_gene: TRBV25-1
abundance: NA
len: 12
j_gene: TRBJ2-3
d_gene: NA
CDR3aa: CASSGRTDTQYF
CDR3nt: TGTGCCAGCAGTGGGCGCACAGATACGCAGTATTTT

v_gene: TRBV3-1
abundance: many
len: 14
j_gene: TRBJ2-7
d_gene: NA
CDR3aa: CASSDRDGAYEQYF
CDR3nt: TGTGCCAGCAGCGACCGGGACGGAGCCTACGAGCAGTACTTC

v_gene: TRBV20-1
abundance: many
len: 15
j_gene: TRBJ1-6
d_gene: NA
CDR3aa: CSARGQVRRDSPLHF
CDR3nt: TGCAGTGCTAGAGGCCAAGTGCGGCGGGATTCACCCCTCCACTTT

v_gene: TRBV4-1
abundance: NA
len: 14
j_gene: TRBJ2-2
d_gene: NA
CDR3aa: CASSQDTHTGELFF
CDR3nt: TGCGCCAGCAGCCAAGATACCCATACCGGGGAGCTGTTTTTT

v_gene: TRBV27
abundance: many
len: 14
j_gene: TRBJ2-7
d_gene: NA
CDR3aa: CASSSRTTPYEQYF
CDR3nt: TGTGCCAGCAGTTCCAGGACTACCCCATACGAGCAGTACTTC

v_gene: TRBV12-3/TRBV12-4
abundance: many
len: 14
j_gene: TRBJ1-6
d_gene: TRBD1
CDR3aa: CASSATGSDSPLHF
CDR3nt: TGTGCCAGCAGTGCGACAGGGTCGGATTCACCCCTCCACTTT

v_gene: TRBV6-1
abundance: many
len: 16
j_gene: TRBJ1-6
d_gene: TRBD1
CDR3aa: CASSNALGQGNSPLHF
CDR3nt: TGTGCCAGCTCAAATGCGTTGGGACAGGGGAATTCACCCCTCCACTTT

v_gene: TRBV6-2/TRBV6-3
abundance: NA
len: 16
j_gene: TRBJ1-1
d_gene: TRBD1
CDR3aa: CASSEQKYRGDTEAFF
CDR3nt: TGTGCCAGCAGCGAACAAAAATACAGGGGAGATACTGAAGCTTTCTTT

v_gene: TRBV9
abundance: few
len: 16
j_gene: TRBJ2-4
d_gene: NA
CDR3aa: CASSVGVDLAKNIQYF
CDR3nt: TGTGCCAGCAGCGTAGGTGTCGACCTAGCCAAAAACATTCAGTACTTC

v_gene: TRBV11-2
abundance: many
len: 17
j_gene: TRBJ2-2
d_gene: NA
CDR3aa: CASSLRALSVNTGELFF
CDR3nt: TGTGCCAGCAGCTTAAGAGCCCTTAGCGTCAACACCGGGGAGCTGTTTTTT

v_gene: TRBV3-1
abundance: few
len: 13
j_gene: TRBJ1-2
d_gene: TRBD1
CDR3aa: CASSQQGAPGYTF
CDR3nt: TGTGCCAGCAGCCAACAGGGGGCCCCAGGCTACACCTTC

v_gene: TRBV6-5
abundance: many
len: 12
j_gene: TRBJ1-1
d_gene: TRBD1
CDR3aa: CASSSTGDEAFF
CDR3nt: TGTGCCAGCAGTTCCACAGGGGACGAAGCTTTCTTT

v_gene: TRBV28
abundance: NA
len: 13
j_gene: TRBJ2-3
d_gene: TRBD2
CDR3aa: CASGSGRRNTQYF
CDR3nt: TGTGCCAGCGGTAGCGGGAGGAGGAATACGCAGTATTTT

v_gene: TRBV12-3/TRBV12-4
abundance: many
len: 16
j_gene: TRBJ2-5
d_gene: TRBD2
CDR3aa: CASSLLSPSGWETQYF
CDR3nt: TGTGCCAGCAGTTTACTGTCGCCTAGCGGGTGGGAGACCCAGTACTTC

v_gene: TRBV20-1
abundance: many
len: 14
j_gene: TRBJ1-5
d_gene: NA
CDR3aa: CSARGGLGNQPQHF
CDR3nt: TGCAGTGCTCGGGGGGGCCTCGGGAATCAGCCCCAGCATTTT

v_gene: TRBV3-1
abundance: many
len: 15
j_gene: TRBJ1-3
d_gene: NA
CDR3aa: CASSQSGQSGNTIYF
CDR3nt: TGTGCCAGCAGCCAAAGCGGGCAGTCCGGAAACACCATATATTTT

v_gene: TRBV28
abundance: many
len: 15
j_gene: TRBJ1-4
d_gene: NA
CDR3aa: CASTLGQSTNEKLFF
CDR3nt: TGTGCCAGCACCCTAGGACAGTCAACTAATGAAAAACTGTTTTTT

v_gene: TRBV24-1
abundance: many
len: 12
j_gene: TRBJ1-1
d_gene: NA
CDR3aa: CATRGGDTEAFF
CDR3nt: TGTGCCACCCGCGGCGGGGACACTGAAGCTTTCTTT

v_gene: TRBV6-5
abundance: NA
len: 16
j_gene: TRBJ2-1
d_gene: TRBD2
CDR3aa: CASSYGGAGGPNEQFF
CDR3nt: TGTGCCAGCAGCTACGGCGGGGCGGGAGGGCCGAATGAGCAGTTCTTC